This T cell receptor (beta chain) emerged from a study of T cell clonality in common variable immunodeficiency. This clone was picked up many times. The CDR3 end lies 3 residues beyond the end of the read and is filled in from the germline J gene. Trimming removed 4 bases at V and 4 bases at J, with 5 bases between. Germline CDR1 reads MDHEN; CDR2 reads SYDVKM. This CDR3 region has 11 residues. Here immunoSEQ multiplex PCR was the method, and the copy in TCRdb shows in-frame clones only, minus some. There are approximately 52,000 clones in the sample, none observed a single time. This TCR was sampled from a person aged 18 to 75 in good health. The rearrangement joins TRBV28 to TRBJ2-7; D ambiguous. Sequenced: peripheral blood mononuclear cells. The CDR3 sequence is CASSWQYEQYF. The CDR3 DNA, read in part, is TGTGCCAGCAGTTGGCAGTACGAG.